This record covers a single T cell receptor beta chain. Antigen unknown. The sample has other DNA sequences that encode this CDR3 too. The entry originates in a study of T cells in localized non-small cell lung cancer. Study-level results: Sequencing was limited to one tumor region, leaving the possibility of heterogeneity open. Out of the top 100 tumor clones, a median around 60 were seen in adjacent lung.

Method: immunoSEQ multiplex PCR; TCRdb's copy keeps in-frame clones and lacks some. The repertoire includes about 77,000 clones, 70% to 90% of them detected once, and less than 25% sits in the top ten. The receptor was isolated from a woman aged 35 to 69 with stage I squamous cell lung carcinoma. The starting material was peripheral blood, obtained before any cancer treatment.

The CDR3 DNA follows: TGTGCCAGCAGCCCGAGCTCCTACGAGCAGTACTTC. Protein: CASSPSSYEQYF. The chain couples TRBV11-2 to TRBJ2-7; D ambiguous. Per germline, CDR1 SGHAT and CDR2 FQNNGV. This CDR3 has 12 amino acids. V was cut by 5 bases and J by 0 bases, with 5 bases left in between.